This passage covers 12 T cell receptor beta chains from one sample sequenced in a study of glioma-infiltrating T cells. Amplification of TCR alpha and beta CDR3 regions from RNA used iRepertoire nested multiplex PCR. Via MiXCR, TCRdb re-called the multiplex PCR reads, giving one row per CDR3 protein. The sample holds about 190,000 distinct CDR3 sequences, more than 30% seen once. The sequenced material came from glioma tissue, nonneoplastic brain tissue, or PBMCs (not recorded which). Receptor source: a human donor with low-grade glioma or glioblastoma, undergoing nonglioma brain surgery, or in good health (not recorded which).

The DNA for the CDR3 is TGTGCCAGCAGTCCCAGCCCCAATGAGCAGTTCTTC. It codes for CASSPSPNEQFF. The V gene is TRBV6-1, the J gene TRBJ2-1; no definite D call. Trimming cost V 5 bases and J 6 bases, with 8 bases left between them. The CDR3 has 12 amino acids. Germline CDR1 and CDR2: MNHNS and SASEGT.

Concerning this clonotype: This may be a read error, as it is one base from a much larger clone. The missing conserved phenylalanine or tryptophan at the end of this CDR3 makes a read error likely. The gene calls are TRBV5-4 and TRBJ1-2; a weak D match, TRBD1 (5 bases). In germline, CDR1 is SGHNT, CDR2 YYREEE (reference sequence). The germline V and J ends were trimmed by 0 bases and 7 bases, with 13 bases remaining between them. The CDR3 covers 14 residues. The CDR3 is CASSLEGDMRGYTV. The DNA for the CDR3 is TGTGCCAGCAGCTTGGAAGGGGATATGCGTGGCTACACCGTC.

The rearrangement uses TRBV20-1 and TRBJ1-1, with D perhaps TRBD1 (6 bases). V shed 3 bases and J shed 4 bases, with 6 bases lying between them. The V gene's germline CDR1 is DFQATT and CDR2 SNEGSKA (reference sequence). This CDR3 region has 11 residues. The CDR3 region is CSARTGTEAFF. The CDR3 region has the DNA TGCAGTGCTAGGACAGGCACTGAAGCTTTCTTT.

The CDR3 region has the DNA TGTGCTATTATAGCCAAGACAGGATCGAGTGAGACCCAGTACTTC. It codes for CAIIAKTGSSETQYF. The chain is built from TRBV30 and TRBJ2-5; D may be TRBD1 (6 bases). Germline V CDR1 and CDR2: GTSNPN, SVGIG (reference sequence). This CDR3 comprises 15 residues.

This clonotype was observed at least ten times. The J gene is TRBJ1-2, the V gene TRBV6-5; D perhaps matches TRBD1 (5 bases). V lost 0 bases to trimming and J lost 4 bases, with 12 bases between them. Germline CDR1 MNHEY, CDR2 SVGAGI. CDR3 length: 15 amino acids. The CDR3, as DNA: TGTGCCAGCAGTTACTCTTACGGGGGGAGCTATGGCTACACCTTC. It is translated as CASSYSYGGSYGYTF.

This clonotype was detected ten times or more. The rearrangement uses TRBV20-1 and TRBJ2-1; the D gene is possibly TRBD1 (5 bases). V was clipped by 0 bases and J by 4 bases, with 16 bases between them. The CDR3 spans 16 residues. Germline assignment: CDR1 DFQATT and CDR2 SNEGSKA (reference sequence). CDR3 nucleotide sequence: TGCAGTGCTAGAGATCCCGGACACCCAACATACAATGAGCAGTTCTTC. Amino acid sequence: CSARDPGHPTYNEQFF.

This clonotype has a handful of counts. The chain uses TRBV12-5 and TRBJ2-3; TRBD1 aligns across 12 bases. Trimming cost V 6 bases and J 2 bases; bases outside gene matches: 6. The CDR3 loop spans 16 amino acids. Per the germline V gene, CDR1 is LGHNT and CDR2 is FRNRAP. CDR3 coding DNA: TGTGCTAGTGGATCCGGGACAGGGGGCCCCACAGATACGCAGTATTTT. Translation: CASGSGTGGPTDTQYF.

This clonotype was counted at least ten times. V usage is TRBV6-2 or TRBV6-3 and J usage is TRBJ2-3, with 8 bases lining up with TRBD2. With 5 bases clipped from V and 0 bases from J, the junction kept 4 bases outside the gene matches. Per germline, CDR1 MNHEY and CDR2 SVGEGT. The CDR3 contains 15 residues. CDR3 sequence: CASSGIAGSTDTQYF. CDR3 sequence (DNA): TGTGCCAGCAGTGGGATAGCGGGAAGCACAGATACGCAGTATTTT.

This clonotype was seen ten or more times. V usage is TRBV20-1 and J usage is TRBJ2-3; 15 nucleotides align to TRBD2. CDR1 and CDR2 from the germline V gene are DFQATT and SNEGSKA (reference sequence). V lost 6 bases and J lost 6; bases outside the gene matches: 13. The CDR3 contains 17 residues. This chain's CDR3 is CSATGLAGGWGQDTQYF. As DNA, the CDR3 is TGCAGTGCCACGGGACTAGCGGGAGGATGGGGTCAGGATACGCAGTATTTT.

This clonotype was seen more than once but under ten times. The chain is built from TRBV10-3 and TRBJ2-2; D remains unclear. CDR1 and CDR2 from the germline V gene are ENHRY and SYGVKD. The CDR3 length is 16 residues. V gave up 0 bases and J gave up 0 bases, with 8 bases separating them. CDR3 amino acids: CAISESAVTNTGELFF. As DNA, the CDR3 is TGTGCCATCAGTGAGTCGGCCGTCACGAACACCGGGGAGCTGTTTTTT.

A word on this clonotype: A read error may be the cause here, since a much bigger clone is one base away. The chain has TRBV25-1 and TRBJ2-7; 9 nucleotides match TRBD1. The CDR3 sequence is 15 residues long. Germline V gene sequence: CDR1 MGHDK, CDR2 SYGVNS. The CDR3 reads CASSAGTGSFYKQYF. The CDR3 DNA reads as TGTGCCAGCAGTGCTGGGACAGGGAGTTTCTACAAGCAGTACTTC.

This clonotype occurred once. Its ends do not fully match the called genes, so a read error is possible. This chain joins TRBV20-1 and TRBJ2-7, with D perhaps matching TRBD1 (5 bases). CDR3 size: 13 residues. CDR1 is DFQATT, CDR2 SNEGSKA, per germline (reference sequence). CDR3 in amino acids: CSDQHGHLYEKYF. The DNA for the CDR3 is TGCAGTGATCAACATGGACATCTTTACGAGAAGTACTTC.